A selection of T cell receptor beta chains follows, all from one sample in a study of OX40 agonist ivuxolimab in advanced cancers. Here immunoSEQ multiplex PCR was the method, and the copy in TCRdb shows in-frame clones only, minus some. The data hold approximately 60,000 clones, with about 83% observed a single time. The specimen comprised CD4+ or CD8+ T cells sorted from blood, sampled in a trial of the OX40 agonist ivuxolimab. Receptor source: an adult with an advanced solid tumor such as melanoma, head and neck, liver or kidney cancer. The CDR3 runs from the conserved cysteine through the conserved F or W. A D gene is named only where the DNA matches it firmly. Clone size is given for some rows only: seen once, a few or many times, or a class if the clone is expanded.

few,.,TRBJ1-2,TRBV5-8,CASSLHQVDGYTF,TGTGCCAGCAGCTTGCATCAGGTGGATGGCTACACCTTC
.,.,TRBJ2-5,TRBV11-2,CASSSLRPSGETQYF,TGTGCCAGCAGCTCCTTACGCCCCTCCGGAGAGACCCAGTACTTC
.,.,TRBJ2-7,TRBV28,CASSANSPYEQYF,TGTGCCAGCAGTGCAAACTCCCCCTACGAGCAGTACTTC
.,.,TRBJ2-5,TRBV29-1,CSVEQGQETQYF,TGCAGCGTCGAACAGGGCCAAGAGACCCAGTACTTC
.,TRBD2,TRBJ2-1,TRBV6-5,CASSQGLEGLNEQFF,TGTGCCAGCAGTCAGGGACTAGAGGGACTAAATGAGCAGTTCTTC
few,.,TRBJ1-1,TRBV28,CASSYYREAEAFF,TGTGCCAGCAGTTACTACAGGGAGGCTGAAGCTTTCTTT
few,TRBD2,TRBJ2-1,TRBV5-6,CASSLDSAGRGAYNEQFF,TGTGCCAGCAGCTTGGATAGCGCGGGCCGGGGGGCCTACAATGAGCAGTTCTTC
.,TRBD1,TRBJ1-1,TRBV5-8,CASSRRTGGGNTEAFF,TGTGCCAGCAGCCGGCGGACAGGGGGAGGGAACACTGAAGCTTTCTTT
.,.,TRBJ1-5,TRBV5-8,CASSLGNREPSNQPQHF,TGTGCCAGCAGCTTGGGAAATAGGGAACCGAGCAATCAGCCCCAGCATTTT
.,.,TRBJ2-5,TRBV6-6,CASSITGGETQYF,TGTGCCAGCAGTATTACGGGTGGCGAGACCCAGTACTTC
.,.,TRBJ1-6,TRBV19,CASSQTPGGADWRGGALHF,TGTGCCAGTAGCCAAACTCCCGGGGGGGCCGACTGGAGAGGAGGGGCCCTCCACTTT
.,.,TRBJ1-1,TRBV19,CASSMTDLNTEAFF,TGTGCCAGTAGTATGACAGACCTGAACACTGAAGCTTTCTTT
.,.,TRBJ2-5,TRBV6-6,CASGHPGEERTQYF,TGTGCCAGCGGCCATCCAGGGGAAGAGAGGACCCAGTACTTC
few,.,TRBJ1-3,TRBV16,CASSQLGVSGNTIYF,TGTGCCAGCAGCCAATTGGGGGTCTCTGGAAACACCATATATTTT
.,TRBD1,TRBJ2-2,TRBV5-6,CASSLGTGANTGELFF,TGTGCCAGCAGCTTGGGGACAGGGGCGAACACCGGGGAGCTGTTTTTT
.,TRBD2,TRBJ2-3,TRBV30,CAWSVRGVVGDTQYF,TGTGCCTGGAGTGTACGGGGGGTGGTGGGAGATACGCAGTATTTT
.,TRBD1,TRBJ2-2,TRBV11-2,CASSLGTGGTGELFF,TGTGCCAGCAGCTTAGGGACAGGGGGCACCGGGGAGCTGTTTTTT
.,TRBD2,TRBJ2-3,TRBV30,CAWSALSGVRGTDTQYF,TGTGCCTGGAGTGCCCTTAGCGGGGTGCGGGGGACAGATACGCAGTATTTT
.,.,TRBJ1-2,TRBV5-6,CASSSVHYYGYTF,TGTGCCAGCAGCTCCGTTCACTACTATGGCTACACCTTC
.,.,TRBJ2-2,TRBV30,CAWSNSARPNTGELFF,TGTGCCTGGAGTAATTCGGCCAGGCCGAACACCGGGGAGCTGTTTTTT
few,.,TRBJ1-1,TRBV7-2,CASSLGGVYMNTEAFF,TGTGCCAGCAGCTTAGGAGGGGTTTATATGAACACTGAAGCTTTCTTT
.,.,TRBJ1-1,TRBV14,CASSQVAAEAFF,TGTGCCAGCAGCCAAGTAGCGGCTGAAGCTTTCTTT
few,TRBD1,TRBJ1-6,TRBV19,CASNLGQGETSPLHF,TGTGCCAGTAACCTCGGACAGGGGGAAACTTCACCCCTCCACTTT
.,.,TRBJ2-7,TRBV11-2,CASSLREYEQYF,TGTGCCAGCAGCTTAAGGGAATACGAGCAGTACTTC
.,.,TRBJ1-5,TRBV7-2,CASSLVADSNQPQHF,TGTGCCAGCAGCTTAGTAGCGGACAGCAATCAGCCCCAGCATTTT
.,.,TRBJ1-2,TRBV21-1,CASSFPCDINYGYTF,TGTGCCAGCAGCTTCCCGTGTGACATTAACTATGGCTACACCTTC
.,.,TRBJ2-2,TRBV18,CASSPVGTNTGELFF,TGTGCCAGCTCACCAGTAGGTACGAACACCGGGGAGCTGTTTTTT
.,TRBD1,TRBJ2-1,TRBV5-4,CASSGSSGTGNWYEQFF,TGTGCCAGCAGCGGATCCTCCGGGACAGGAAATTGGTATGAGCAGTTCTTC
once,.,TRBJ2-1,TRBV19,CASSIESASTYNEQFF,TGTGCCAGTAGTATTGAATCGGCTAGTACCTACAATGAGCAGTTCTTC
once,.,TRBJ2-1,TRBV7-2,CASSGANEQFF,TGTGCCAGCTCGGGCGCCAATGAGCAGTTCTTC
.,.,TRBJ2-4,TRBV12-2,CATNKDRGSKNIQYF,TGTGCAACTAACAAGGACAGGGGTTCCAAAAACATTCAGTACTTC
.,.,TRBJ1-1,TRBV7-7,CASSLGQNTEAFF,TGTGCCAGCAGCTTAGGACAGAACACTGAAGCTTTCTTT
.,.,TRBJ2-5,TRBV11-2,CASSRLLGMETQYF,TGTGCCAGCAGCCGACTGCTAGGGATGGAGACCCAGTACTTC
.,TRBD2,TRBJ2-2,TRBV5-8,CASSLETSGWNTGELFF,TGTGCCAGCAGCTTAGAGACTAGCGGATGGAACACCGGGGAGCTGTTTTTT
.,TRBD1,TRBJ1-1,TRBV4-1,CASSRRDRDTEAFF,TGCGCCAGCAGCCGCCGGGACAGGGACACTGAAGCTTTCTTT
few,TRBD1,TRBJ1-5,TRBV19,CASRRDRNQPQHF,TGTGCCAGCCGCCGGGACAGAAATCAGCCCCAGCATTTT
.,TRBD1,TRBJ2-7,TRBV27,CASSYRGFYEQYF,TGTGCCAGCAGTTACAGGGGTTTCTACGAGCAGTACTTC
.,.,TRBJ2-2,TRBV7-8,CASSLDTHTGELFF,TGTGCCAGCAGCTTAGACACACACACCGGGGAGCTGTTTTTT
once,TRBD1,TRBJ1-1,TRBV27,CASSSSGTGGTKTFF,TGTGCCAGCAGTTCCTCCGGGACAGGGGGAACAAAAACTTTCTTT
.,.,TRBJ2-7,TRBV5-1,CASSLNRGGYEQYF,TGCGCCAGCAGCTTGAACAGGGGGGGCTACGAGCAGTACTTC
.,.,TRBJ1-1,TRBV7-2,CASSYKGDTEAFF,TGTGCCAGCAGCTACAAGGGTGACACTGAAGCTTTCTTT
.,TRBD1,TRBJ2-5,TRBV5-4,CASSSTGVQETQYF,TGTGCCAGCAGCTCAACAGGGGTTCAAGAGACCCAGTACTTC
once,TRBD1,TRBJ2-5,TRBV5-4,CASSVDRGLEETQYF,TGTGCCAGCAGCGTTGACAGGGGGCTAGAAGAGACCCAGTACTTC
.,.,TRBJ2-5,TRBV4-2,CASSLPQGQGAQYF,TGTGCCAGCAGCCTCCCCCAGGGACAAGGGGCCCAGTACTTC
.,.,TRBJ1-4,TRBV28,CASSLSLGSERKLFF,TGTGCCAGCAGTTTATCCTTGGGATCCGAGCGAAAACTGTTTTTT
.,.,TRBJ1-1,TRBV5-1,CASSLGGPPRGDTEAFF,TGCGCCAGCAGCTTGGGAGGGCCCCCACGAGGGGACACTGAAGCTTTCTTT
.,TRBD1,TRBJ1-3,TRBV28,CASFPTGTGGSGNTIYF,TGTGCCAGCTTCCCTACGGGGACAGGAGGCTCTGGAAACACCATATATTTT
.,.,TRBJ2-3,TRBV7-2,CASSLILHTDTQYF,TGTGCCAGCAGCTTAATTCTCCACACAGATACGCAGTATTTT
.,.,TRBJ2-3,TRBV10-3,CAISRDHLTDTQYF,TGTGCCATCAGCCGGGACCACCTCACAGATACGCAGTATTTT
once,TRBD2,TRBJ2-3,TRBV29-1,CSVGLAVSTDTQYF,TGCAGCGTTGGACTAGCGGTTAGCACAGATACGCAGTATTTT
.,.,TRBJ1-3,TRBV5-1,CASRWTEASGNTIYF,TGCGCCAGCAGGTGGACAGAAGCCTCCGGAAACACCATATATTTT
.,.,TRBJ2-5,TRBV5-1,CASSLRRGKSGEQYF,TGCGCCAGCAGCTTAAGGCGCGGGAAGTCGGGGGAGCAGTACTTC
once,.,TRBJ1-3,TRBV9,CASSVEGISGNTIYF,TGTGCCAGCAGCGTAGAGGGGATCTCTGGAAACACCATATATTTT